Listed here are 3 T cell receptor beta chains from one sample, sequenced in a study of blood T cell repertoires in COVID-19. Clones were read by immunoSEQ multiplex PCR, and TCRdb kept only the in-frame ones, dropping some. The sample holds just under 80,000 clones, roughly 80% seen once. Sequencing was done on a sample of peripheral blood. The receptor source for this set is a human donor in a cohort sampled during active COVID-19.

The rearrangement joins TRBV11-3 to TRBJ2-1; possible D gene TRBD2, 5 bases. The germline V gene has CDR1 SGHNT and CDR2 YENEEA. Trimming pared 4 bases from V and 10 bases from J, leaving 11 bases between. The CDR3 is made up of 12 amino acids. The CDR3 region has the DNA TGTGCCAGCAGCTCTTCCGGGGAGGAGCAGTTCTTC. This gives the protein CASSSSGEEQFF.

The chain is built from TRBV6-1 and TRBJ2-5; a possible D gene is TRBD1 (6 bases). V lost 3 bases to trimming and J lost 5 bases, with 16 bases between them. CDR3 length: 15 residues. Germline assignment: CDR1 MNHNS and CDR2 SASEGT. CDR3 residues: CASSDQGRGLETQYF. CDR3 DNA: TGTGCCAGCAGTGATCAGGGGCGAGGTTTGGAGACCCAGTACTTC.

This chain uses TRBV10-3 with TRBJ2-5, with D uncertain. The CDR3 length is 14 residues. Looked up from germline, CDR1 is ENHRY and CDR2 is SYGVKD. With 6 bases removed from V and 2 bases from J, the gap between germline ends came to 13 bases. In nucleotides, the CDR3 is TGTGCCATCAGCGAACGGGTCGATCAAGAGACCCAGTACTTC. Translating it yields CAISERVDQETQYF.